This entry lists 11 T cell receptor beta chains sequenced from one sample in a study of CXCR3-negative and CXCR3-positive naive CD8 T cells. Libraries were UMI-labeled 5' RACE TRB cDNA. TCRdb reworked the 5' RACE reads into one entry per CDR3 protein, no DNA. This listing includes 20,000 to 25,000 distinct CDR3 sequences. The sequencing sample was made of memory CD8+ T cells from blood. The receptors come from a human donor in good health. Some clones in this sample may be carry-over from other donors' samples.

This chain connects TRBV7-2 to TRBJ2-7; absent DNA, TCRdb's TRBD1 call cannot be checked. The CDR3 runs 14 residues. Germline V gene sequence: CDR1 SGHTA, CDR2 FQGNSA. CDR3 region: CASRFSGGAYEQYF.

The J gene is TRBJ2-2, the V gene TRBV6-5; lacking DNA, the TRBD1 call made by TCRdb goes unchecked. This CDR3 has 16 residues. Per the germline V gene, CDR1 is MNHEY and CDR2 is SVGAGI. CDR3: CASSYSAGGYTGELFF.

This rearrangement joins TRBV28 to TRBJ2-2; TCRdb outputs TRBD1, but without DNA this stays unchecked. Germline V gene data show CDR1 as MDHEN and CDR2 as SYDVKM. This CDR3 contains 16 residues. CDR3 residues: CASSFPGRENTGELFF.

The CDR3 protein is CASSFSSGAPYEQYF. The rearrangement links TRBV27 to TRBJ2-7; TCRdb lists TRBD1, though no DNA is available to test this call. The CDR3 runs to 15 residues. Germline V lookup: CDR1 MNHEY, CDR2 SMNVEV (reference sequence).

The chain has TRBV6-2 or TRBV6-3 and TRBJ2-1. Germline values: CDR1 MNHEY, CDR2 SVGEGT. The CDR3 is 15 residues long. CDR3 sequence: CASSHTESSYNEQFF.

The chain recombines TRBV9 with TRBJ2-3; TCRdb outputs TRBD2, but without DNA this stays unchecked. This CDR3 comprises 13 residues. Germline lookup yields CDR1 SGDLS and CDR2 YYNGEE. Here the CDR3 reads CASTWTDTDTQYF.

The chain carries TRBV20-1 and TRBJ2-2; checking the TCRdb D call of TRBD1 is not possible without DNA. CDR3 length: 15 amino acids. CDR1 DFQATT and CDR2 SNEGSKA come from the germline V gene (reference sequence). CDR3 amino acids: CSARDQTGRTGELFF.

The J gene is TRBJ1-1, the V gene TRBV12-3 or TRBV12-4; TCRdb gives TRBD1 as the D gene, but with no DNA this cannot be confirmed. The CDR3 runs to 11 residues. CDR3 loop: CASRGQTEAFF.

This rearrangement joins TRBV29-1 to TRBJ2-7. Germline assignment: CDR1 SQVTM and CDR2 ANQGSEA. This CDR3 spans 14 amino acids. CDR3 residues: CSVEGLVGSYEQYF.

The J gene is TRBJ2-1, the V gene TRBV12-5; TCRdb lists TRBD1, though no DNA is available to test this call. Germline V gene lookup returns CDR1 LGHNT and CDR2 FRNRAP. The CDR3 runs 16 residues. The CDR3: CASGLVSAGPYNEQFF.

This clonotype is identified as medium-sized from frequency. The chain carries TRBV4-3 and TRBJ2-7; TCRdb picks TRBD1, but there is no DNA to check that call. The CDR3 is 13 amino acids. Germline CDR1 and CDR2: LGHNA and YSLEER. The CDR3 spells CASSQGTGNEQYF.